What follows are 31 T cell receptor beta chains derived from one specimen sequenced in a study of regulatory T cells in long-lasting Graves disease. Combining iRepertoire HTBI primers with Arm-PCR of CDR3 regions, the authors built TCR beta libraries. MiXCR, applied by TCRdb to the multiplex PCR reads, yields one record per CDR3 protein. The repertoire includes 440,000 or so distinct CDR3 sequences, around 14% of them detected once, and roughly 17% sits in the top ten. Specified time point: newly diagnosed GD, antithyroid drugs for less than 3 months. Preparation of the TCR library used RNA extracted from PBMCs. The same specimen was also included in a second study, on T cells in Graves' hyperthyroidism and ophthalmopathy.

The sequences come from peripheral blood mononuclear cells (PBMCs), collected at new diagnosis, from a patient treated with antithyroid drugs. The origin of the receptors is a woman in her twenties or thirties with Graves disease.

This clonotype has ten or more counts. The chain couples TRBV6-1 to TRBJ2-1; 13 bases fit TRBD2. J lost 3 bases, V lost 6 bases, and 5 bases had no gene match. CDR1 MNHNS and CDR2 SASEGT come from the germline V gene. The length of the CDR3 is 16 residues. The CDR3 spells CASRERLAGGYNEQFF. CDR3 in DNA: TGTGCCAGCAGGGAGAGACTAGCGGGAGGCTACAATGAGCAGTTCTTC.

The CDR3 DNA follows: TGTGCCAGCAGCGTTGGGAGAAATGAGCAGTTCTTC. It is translated as CASSVGRNEQFF. The gene calls are TRBV9 and TRBJ2-1; the D gene is possibly TRBD2 (5 bases). Trimming removed 2 bases from V and 7 bases from J, with 7 bases in between. This CDR3 spans 12 amino acids. Germline CDR1 is SGDLS and CDR2 is YYNGEE.

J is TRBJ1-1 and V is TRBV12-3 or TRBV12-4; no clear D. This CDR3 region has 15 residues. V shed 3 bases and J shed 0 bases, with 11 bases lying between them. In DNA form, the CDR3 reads TGTGCCAGCAGTTTTGGGAGGCGCCTGAACACTGAAGCTTTCTTT. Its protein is CASSFGRRLNTEAFF.

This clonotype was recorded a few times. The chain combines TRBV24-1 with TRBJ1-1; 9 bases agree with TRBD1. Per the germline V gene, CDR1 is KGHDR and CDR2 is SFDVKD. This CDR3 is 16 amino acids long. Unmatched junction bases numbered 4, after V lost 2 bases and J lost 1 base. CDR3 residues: CATSDWRGQGNTEAFF. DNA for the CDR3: TGTGCCACCAGTGATTGGAGGGGACAGGGGAACACTGAAGCTTTCTTT.

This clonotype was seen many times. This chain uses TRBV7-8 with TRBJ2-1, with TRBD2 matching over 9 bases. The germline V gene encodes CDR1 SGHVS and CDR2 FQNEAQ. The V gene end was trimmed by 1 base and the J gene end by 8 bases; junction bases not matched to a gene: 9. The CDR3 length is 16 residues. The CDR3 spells CASSLGGASGIYEQFF. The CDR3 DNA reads TGTGCCAGCAGCTTAGGAGGGGCTAGCGGGATCTATGAGCAGTTCTTC.

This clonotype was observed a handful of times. The CDR3 loop reads CASSQDWEVGSPLHF. The CDR3 nucleotides are TGCGCCAGCAGCCAAGATTGGGAGGTCGGTTCACCCCTCCACTTT. The chain uses TRBV4-1 and TRBJ1-6; no firm D call. Trimming took 0 bases from V and 9 from J, leaving 12 bases between them. The CDR3 is 15 amino acids. Germline V gives CDR1 MGHRA, CDR2 YSYEKL.

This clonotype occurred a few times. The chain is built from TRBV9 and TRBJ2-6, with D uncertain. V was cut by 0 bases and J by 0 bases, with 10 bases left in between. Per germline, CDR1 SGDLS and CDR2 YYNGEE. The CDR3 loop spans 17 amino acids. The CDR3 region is CASSVGVRSSGANVLTF. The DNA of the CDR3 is TGTGCCAGCAGCGTAGGAGTTAGGAGCTCTGGGGCCAACGTCCTGACTTTC.

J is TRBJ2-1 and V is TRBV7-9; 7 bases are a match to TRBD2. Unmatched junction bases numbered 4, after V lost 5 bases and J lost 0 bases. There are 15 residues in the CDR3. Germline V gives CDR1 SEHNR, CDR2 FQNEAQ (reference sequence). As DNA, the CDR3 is TGTGCCAGCAGCAGCCGGGACTACTCCTACAATGAGCAGTTCTTC. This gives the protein CASSSRDYSYNEQFF.

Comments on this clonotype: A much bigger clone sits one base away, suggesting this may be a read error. Written as DNA, the CDR3 is TGCAGTGCTAGAGAGTCCGGGACTCGAGGGGAGACCCAGCACTTC. Amino acids: CSARESGTRGETQHF. The chain uses TRBV20-1 and TRBJ2-5; D is possibly TRBD2 (6 bases). The CDR3 is made up of 15 amino acids. The germline V gene has CDR1 DFQATT and CDR2 SNEGSKA (reference sequence).

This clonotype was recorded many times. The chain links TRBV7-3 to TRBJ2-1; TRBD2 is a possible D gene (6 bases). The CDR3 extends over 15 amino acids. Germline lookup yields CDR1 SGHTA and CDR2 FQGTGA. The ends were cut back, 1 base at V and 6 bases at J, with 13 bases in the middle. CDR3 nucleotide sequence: TGTGCCAGCAGCTTAAGTGCGGGACTCTTCAATGAGCAGTTCTTC. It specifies CASSLSAGLFNEQFF.

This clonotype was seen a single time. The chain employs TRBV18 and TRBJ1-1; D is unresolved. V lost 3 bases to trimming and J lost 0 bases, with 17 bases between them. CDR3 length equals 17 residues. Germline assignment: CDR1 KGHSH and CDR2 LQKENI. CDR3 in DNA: TGTGCCAGCTCACCGGGCTCGGTTGGTAGATTGAACACTGAAGCTTTCTTT. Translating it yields CASSPGSVGRLNTEAFF.

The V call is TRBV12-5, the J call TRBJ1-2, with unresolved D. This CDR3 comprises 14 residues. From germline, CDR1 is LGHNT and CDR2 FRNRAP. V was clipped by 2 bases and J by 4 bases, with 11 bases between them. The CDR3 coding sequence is TGTGCTAGTGGTTTGCCCACGGAGTCCTATGGCTACACCTTC. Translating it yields CASGLPTESYGYTF.

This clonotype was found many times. DNA of the CDR3: TGCAGTGCTAGAGATCTGGCAGGCCAGGAGACCCAGTACTTC. Translating it yields CSARDLAGQETQYF. The chain combines TRBV20-1 with TRBJ2-5; D gene ambiguous. The V gene lost 0 bases and the J gene lost 5 bases, with 13 bases spanning the gap. This CDR3 region has 14 residues. Germline CDR1 DFQATT, CDR2 SNEGSKA (reference sequence).

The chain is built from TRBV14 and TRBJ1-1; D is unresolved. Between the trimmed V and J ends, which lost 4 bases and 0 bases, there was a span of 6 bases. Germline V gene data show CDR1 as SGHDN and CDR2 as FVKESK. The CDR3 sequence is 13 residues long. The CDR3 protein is CASSPFMNTEAFF. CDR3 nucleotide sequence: TGTGCCAGCAGCCCTTTTATGAACACTGAAGCTTTCTTT.

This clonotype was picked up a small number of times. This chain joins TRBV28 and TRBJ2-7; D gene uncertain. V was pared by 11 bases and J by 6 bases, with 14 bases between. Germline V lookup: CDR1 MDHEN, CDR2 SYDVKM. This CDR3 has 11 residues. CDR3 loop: CAGRLTSEQYF. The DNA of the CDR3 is TGTGCCGGCCGACTTACAAGCGAGCAGTACTTC. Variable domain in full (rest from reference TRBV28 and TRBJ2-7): DVKVTQSSRYLVKRTGEKVFLECVQDMDHENMFWYRQDPGLGLRLIYFSYDVKMKEKGDIPEGYSVSREKKERFSLILESASTNQTSMYLCAGRLTSEQYFGPGTRLTVT.

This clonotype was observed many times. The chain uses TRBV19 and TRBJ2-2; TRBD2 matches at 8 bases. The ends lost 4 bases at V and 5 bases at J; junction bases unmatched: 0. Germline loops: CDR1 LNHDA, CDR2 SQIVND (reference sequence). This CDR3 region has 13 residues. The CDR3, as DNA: TGTGCCAGTAGTAGCGGGAGGACCGGGGAGCTGTTTTTT. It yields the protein CASSSGRTGELFF.

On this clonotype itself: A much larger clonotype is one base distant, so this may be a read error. The CDR3 is CASSPITGGGTCEQFF. Here the CDR3 DNA reads TGTGCCAGCTCACCCATCACGGGTGGCGGGACCTGTGAGCAGTTCTTC. V and J are TRBV18 and TRBJ2-1; D may be TRBD2 (6 bases). Per germline, CDR1 KGHSH and CDR2 LQKENI. V shed 3 bases and J shed 9 bases, with 21 bases lying between them. The CDR3 spans 16 residues.

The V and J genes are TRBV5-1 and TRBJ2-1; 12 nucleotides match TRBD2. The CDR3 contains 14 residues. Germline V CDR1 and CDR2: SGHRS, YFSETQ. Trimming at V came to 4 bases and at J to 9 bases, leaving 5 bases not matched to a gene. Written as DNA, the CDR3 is TGCGCCAGCAGCGAGACTAGCGGGAGTACTGAGCAGTTCTTC. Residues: CASSETSGSTEQFF. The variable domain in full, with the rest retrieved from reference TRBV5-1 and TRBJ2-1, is KAGVTQTPRYLIKTRGQQVTLSCSPISGHRSVSWYQQTPGQGLQFLFEYFSETQRNKGNFPGRFSGRQFSNSRSEMNVSTLELGDSALYLCASSETSGSTEQFFGPGTRLTVL.

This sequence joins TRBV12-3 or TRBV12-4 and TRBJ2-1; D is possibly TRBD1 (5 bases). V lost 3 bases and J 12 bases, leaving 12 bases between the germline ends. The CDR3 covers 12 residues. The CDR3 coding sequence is TGTGCCAGCAGTTTTCAGGGAAGGAGGCAGTTCTTC. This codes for CASSFQGRRQFF.

The DNA of the CDR3 is TGTGCCAGCAGTAACAGGGCTAGCGGGAGAGGGAATGAGCAGTTCTTC. It specifies CASSNRASGRGNEQFF. The chain is built from TRBV6-1 and TRBJ2-1; 10 positions match TRBD2. The CDR3 loop spans 16 amino acids. The V and J ends lost 5 bases and 7 bases, in that order; junction bases with no gene match: 11. The germline gives CDR1 MNHNS, CDR2 SASEGT.

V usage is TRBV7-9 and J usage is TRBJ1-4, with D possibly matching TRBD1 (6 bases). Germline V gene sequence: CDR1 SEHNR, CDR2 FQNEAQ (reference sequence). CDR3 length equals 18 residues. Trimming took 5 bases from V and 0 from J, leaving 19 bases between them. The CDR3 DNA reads TGTGCCAGCAGCGTAGACCGGGACACAACTTCAACTAATGAAAAACTGTTTTTT. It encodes CASSVDRDTTSTNEKLFF.

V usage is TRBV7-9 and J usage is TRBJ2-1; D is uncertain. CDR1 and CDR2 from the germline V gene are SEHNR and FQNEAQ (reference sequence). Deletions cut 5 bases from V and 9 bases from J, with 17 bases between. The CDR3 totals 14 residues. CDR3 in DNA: TGTGCCAGCAGCGTAGGCCCCCCCCGCGGTGAGCAGTTCTTC. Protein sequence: CASSVGPPRGEQFF.

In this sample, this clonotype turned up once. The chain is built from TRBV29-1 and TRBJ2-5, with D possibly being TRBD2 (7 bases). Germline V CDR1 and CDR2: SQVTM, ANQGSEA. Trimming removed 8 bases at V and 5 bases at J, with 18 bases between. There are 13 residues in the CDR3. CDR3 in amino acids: CSSRGGVGETQYF. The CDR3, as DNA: TGCAGCTCCAGAGGGGGGGTGGGTGAGACCCAGTACTTC.

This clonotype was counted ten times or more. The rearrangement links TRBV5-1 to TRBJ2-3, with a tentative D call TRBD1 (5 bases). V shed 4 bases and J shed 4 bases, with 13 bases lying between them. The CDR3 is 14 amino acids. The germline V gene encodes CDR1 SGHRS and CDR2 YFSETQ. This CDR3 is CASSEGHGSDTQYF. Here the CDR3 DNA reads TGCGCCAGCAGCGAAGGACATGGCTCAGATACGCAGTATTTT.

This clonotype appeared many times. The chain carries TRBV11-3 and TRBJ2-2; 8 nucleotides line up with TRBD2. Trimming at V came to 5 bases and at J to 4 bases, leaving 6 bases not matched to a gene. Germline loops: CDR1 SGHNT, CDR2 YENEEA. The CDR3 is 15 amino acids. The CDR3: CASSPAGVGTGELFF. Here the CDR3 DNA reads TGTGCCAGCAGCCCAGCGGGAGTAGGCACCGGGGAGCTGTTTTTT.

In nucleotides, the CDR3 is TGTGCCAGCTCAGCACAAGAAGGACAGGGGGGAATGAACACTGAAGCTTTCTTT. This sequence encodes CASSAQEGQGGMNTEAFF. This sequence joins TRBV18 and TRBJ1-1; 10 bases agree with TRBD1. Germline V lookup: CDR1 KGHSH, CDR2 LQKENI. The CDR3 consists of 18 residues. With V trimmed by 5 bases and J by 0 bases, 12 bases remained unmatched.

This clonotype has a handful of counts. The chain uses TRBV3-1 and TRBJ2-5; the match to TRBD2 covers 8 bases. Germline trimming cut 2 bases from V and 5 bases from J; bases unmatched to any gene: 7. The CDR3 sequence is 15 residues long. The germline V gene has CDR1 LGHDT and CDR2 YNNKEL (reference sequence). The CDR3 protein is CASSQIAGSGETQYF. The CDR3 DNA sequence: TGTGCCAGCAGCCAAATAGCGGGGAGCGGGGAGACCCAGTACTTC.

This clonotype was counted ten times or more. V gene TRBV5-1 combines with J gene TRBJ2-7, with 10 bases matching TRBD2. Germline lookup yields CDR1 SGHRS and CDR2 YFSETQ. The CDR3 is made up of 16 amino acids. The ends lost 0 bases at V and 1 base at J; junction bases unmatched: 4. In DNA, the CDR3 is TGCGCCAGCAGCTTGGTTAGCGGGAGGTCGTCCTACGAGCAGTACTTC. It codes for CASSLVSGRSSYEQYF.

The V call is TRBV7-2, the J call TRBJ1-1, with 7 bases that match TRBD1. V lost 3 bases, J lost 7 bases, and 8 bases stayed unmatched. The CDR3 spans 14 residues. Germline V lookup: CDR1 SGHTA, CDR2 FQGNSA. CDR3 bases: TGTGCCAGCAGCTTGACGACAGGGAGCTTTGAAGCTTTCTTT. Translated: CASSLTTGSFEAFF.

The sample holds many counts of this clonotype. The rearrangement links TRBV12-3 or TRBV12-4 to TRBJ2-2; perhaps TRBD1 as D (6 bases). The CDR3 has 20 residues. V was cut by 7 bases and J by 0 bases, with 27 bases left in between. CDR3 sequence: CASTLGVAGRDRPNTGELFF. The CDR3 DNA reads TGTGCCAGCACCTTGGGGGTAGCAGGGCGTGACAGGCCGAACACCGGGGAGCTGTTTTTT.

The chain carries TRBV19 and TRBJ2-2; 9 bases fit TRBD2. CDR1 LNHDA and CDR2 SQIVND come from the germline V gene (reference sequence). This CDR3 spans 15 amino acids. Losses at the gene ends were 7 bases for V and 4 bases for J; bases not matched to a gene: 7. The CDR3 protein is CASTWAGGGTGELFF. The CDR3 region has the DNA TGTGCCAGTACCTGGGCGGGAGGGGGCACCGGGGAGCTGTTTTTT.